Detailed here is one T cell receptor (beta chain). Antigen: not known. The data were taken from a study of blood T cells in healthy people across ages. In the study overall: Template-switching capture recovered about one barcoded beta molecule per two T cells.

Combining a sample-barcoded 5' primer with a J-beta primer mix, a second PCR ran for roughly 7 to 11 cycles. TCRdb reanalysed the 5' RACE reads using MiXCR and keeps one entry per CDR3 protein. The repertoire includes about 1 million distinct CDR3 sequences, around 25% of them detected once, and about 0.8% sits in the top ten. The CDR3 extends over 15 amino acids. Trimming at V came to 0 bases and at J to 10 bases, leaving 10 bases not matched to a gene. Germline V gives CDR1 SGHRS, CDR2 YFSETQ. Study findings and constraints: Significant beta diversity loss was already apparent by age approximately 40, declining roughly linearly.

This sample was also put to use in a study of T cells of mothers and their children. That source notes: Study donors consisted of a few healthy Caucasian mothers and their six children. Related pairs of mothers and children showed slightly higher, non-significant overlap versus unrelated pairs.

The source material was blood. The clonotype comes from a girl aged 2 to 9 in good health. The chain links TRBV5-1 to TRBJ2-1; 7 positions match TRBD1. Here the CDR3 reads CASSLEGGSTGEQFF. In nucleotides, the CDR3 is TGCGCCAGCAGCTTGGAAGGGGGCAGCACCGGCGAGCAGTTCTTC.